Below, 23 T cell receptor beta chains from the same sample are listed, as sequenced in a study of CD8 T cells in Susac syndrome. About 0.45 to 1 ug RNA was reverse transcribed with random hexamers. MiXCR, run by TCRdb on the immunoSEQ multiplex PCR reads, gives a single entry per CDR3 protein. The table shows more than 200,000 distinct CDR3 sequences, with 93% occurring only once. Specimen: CD4+ T cells from PBMCs. These receptors came from a human donor with multiple sclerosis.

V is TRBV27 and J is TRBJ1-6; a weak D match, TRBD1 (5 bases). The CDR3 contains 14 residues. Germline V gene data show CDR1 as MNHEY and CDR2 as SMNVEV (reference sequence). V lost 2 bases, J lost 8 bases, and 10 bases lay in between. In DNA, the CDR3 is TGTGCCAGCAGTTTAGGGCAGGGTCATTCACCCCTCCACTTT. Amino acids: CASSLGQGHSPLHF.

As to this clonotype: A read error may produce the germline difference seen at one junction end. The V gene is TRBV4-1, the J gene TRBJ1-2; D not certain. CDR1 and CDR2 from the germline V gene are MGHRA and YSYEKL. The CDR3 length is 13 residues. CDR3 residues: CASSVQEDYGYTF. DNA of the CDR3: TGCGCCAGCAGTGTGCAGGAGGACTACGGCTACACCTTC.

This clonotype was detected only once. The rearrangement joins TRBV4-2 to TRBJ2-4, with D tentatively TRBD1 or TRBD2 (5 bases each). Germline lookup yields CDR1 LGHNA and CDR2 YNFKEQ. The CDR3 contains 15 residues. V was pared by 5 bases and J by 1 base, with 12 bases between. CDR3 region: CASSGGEGAKNIQYF. The CDR3, as DNA: TGTGCCAGCAGCGGAGGAGAGGGGGCCAAAAACATTCAGTACTTC.

This clonotype was seen once. J is TRBJ2-5 and V is TRBV7-8; D might be TRBD1 (5 bases). CDR3 length: 13 amino acids. The V gene lost 9 bases and the J gene lost 5 bases, with 16 bases spanning the gap. Germline CDR1 and CDR2: SGHVS and FQNEAQ. In DNA form, the CDR3 reads TGTGCCAGTGGACATTGGGGTTCGGAGACCCAGTACTTC. Translating gives CASGHWGSETQYF. Supplemented by reference TRBV7-8 and TRBJ2-5, the full variable domain reads GAGVSQSPRYKVAKRGQDVALRCDPISGHVSLFWYQQALGQGPEFLTYFQNEAQLDKSGLPSDRFFAERPEGSVSTLKIQRTQQEDSAVYLCASGHWGSETQYFGPGTRLLVL.

This rearrangement joins TRBV20-1 to TRBJ2-3, with D maybe TRBD2 (7 bases). Trimming shortened V by 6 bases and J by 7 bases, and 20 bases separated the two germline ends. The germline V gene encodes CDR1 DFQATT and CDR2 SNEGSKA (reference sequence). The CDR3 runs to 14 residues. As DNA, the CDR3 is TGCAGTGCCGGCAGGGGAGGGCCTAATCATACGCAGTATTTT. Its translation is CSAGRGGPNHTQYF.

DNA of the CDR3: TGTGCCAGCAGCCGTTCAGGACAATCAAGATTTTATAATGAGCAGTTCTTC. Amino acids: CASSRSGQSRFYNEQFF. The chain combines TRBV5-6 with TRBJ2-1, with D tentatively TRBD1 (5 bases). Germline V lookup: CDR1 SGHDT, CDR2 YYEEEE. Trimming removed 4 bases at V and 7 bases at J, with 24 bases between. This CDR3 has 17 amino acids.

Here the CDR3 DNA reads TGTGCCAGCAGCACGCGACAGGGGGCGGCTGGCTACACCTTC. Amino acid sequence: CASSTRQGAAGYTF. The gene calls are TRBV5-6 and TRBJ1-2; TRBD1 aligns across 10 bases. V was pared by 4 bases and J by 7 bases, with 7 bases of the junction left unmatched. Germline CDR1 reads SGHDT; CDR2 reads YYEEEE. This CDR3 has 14 residues.

This sequence joins TRBV29-1 and TRBJ1-1, with D perhaps matching TRBD1 (5 bases). V was cut by 7 bases and J by 4 bases, with 16 bases left in between. This CDR3 is built from 13 residues. Germline lookup yields CDR1 SQVTM and CDR2 ANQGSEA. The CDR3 DNA follows: TGCAGCGCCCGGGAATCGGGGGGCACTGAAGCTTTCTTT. This encodes CSARESGGTEAFF. The full variable domain, rest sourced from reference TRBV29-1 and TRBJ1-1, is SAVISQKPSRDICQRGTSLTIQCQVDSQVTMMFWYRQQPGQSLTLIATANQGSEATYESGFVIDKFPISRPNLTFSTLTVSNMSPEDSSIYLCSARESGGTEAFFGQGTRLTVV.

The gene calls are TRBV30 and TRBJ2-3; TRBD1 matches at 9 bases. The trim removed 5 bases at V and 6 bases at J, leaving 9 bases unmatched. Germline V gene sequence: CDR1 GTSNPN, CDR2 SVGIG (reference sequence). CDR3 length equals 14 residues. DNA of the CDR3: TGTGCCTGGGGTCCGGGACAGGGATACGATACGCAGTATTTT. Amino acid sequence: CAWGPGQGYDTQYF.

The J gene is TRBJ1-2, the V gene TRBV20-1, with D possibly being TRBD1 (5 bases). CDR3 length equals 13 residues. The V gene lost 0 bases and the J gene lost 4 bases, with 9 bases spanning the gap. Germline-derived CDR1 and CDR2 are DFQATT and SNEGSKA (reference sequence). Here the CDR3 DNA reads TGCAGTGCTAGAGAGGCGGGACTCTATGGCTACACCTTC. This encodes CSAREAGLYGYTF.

This sequence joins TRBV20-1 and TRBJ2-5; maybe TRBD2 (5 bases). The V gene's germline CDR1 is DFQATT and CDR2 SNEGSKA (reference sequence). CDR3 size: 12 residues. V lost 5 bases to trimming and J lost 5 bases, with 12 bases between them. The CDR3 DNA follows: TGCAGTGCTTCCGCCTTAGCGGAGACCCAGTACTTC. It translates to CSASALAETQYF.

This chain uses TRBV20-1 with TRBJ2-5, with 7 bases that match TRBD2. Germline V gene lookup returns CDR1 DFQATT and CDR2 SNEGSKA (reference sequence). V shed 3 bases, J shed 4 bases, and the junction held 14 bases outside the gene matches. This CDR3 comprises 16 residues. This CDR3 is CSASELWTSMGETQYF. The CDR3 region has the DNA TGCAGTGCTAGTGAGCTATGGACTAGTATGGGAGAGACCCAGTACTTC.

The chain carries TRBV24-1 and TRBJ1-5; weak D call: TRBD1 (5 bases). V lost 7 bases to trimming and J lost 4 bases, with 19 bases between them. The CDR3 covers 16 residues. Germline V gene sequence: CDR1 KGHDR, CDR2 SFDVKD. CDR3 DNA: TGTGCCACCAGCCCCCCCGGTGGGGGGACTAATCAGCCCCAGCATTTT. It is translated as CATSPPGGGTNQPQHF.

V usage is TRBV27 and J usage is TRBJ1-1; tentative D call: TRBD1 (5 bases). Per germline, CDR1 MNHEY and CDR2 SMNVEV (reference sequence). V was clipped by 2 bases and J by 0 bases, with 16 bases between them. This CDR3 region has 17 residues. The CDR3 DNA reads TGTGCCAGCAGTTTAGGGCGGGCAGGGCCCATGAACACTGAAGCTTTCTTT. Translating gives CASSLGRAGPMNTEAFF.

The gene calls are TRBV6-5 and TRBJ2-5; unclear D gene. CDR1 MNHEY and CDR2 SVGAGI come from the germline V gene. V dropped 4 bases and J dropped 4 bases, with 10 bases sitting between them. This CDR3 has 13 amino acids. This CDR3 reads CASSSLVRETQYF. The DNA of the CDR3 is TGTGCCAGCAGTTCCCTAGTTAGAGAGACCCAGTACTTC.

The chain carries TRBV29-1 and TRBJ1-1; 7 bases are shared with TRBD1. V dropped 3 bases and J dropped 3; count of bases not matched to a gene: 13. The CDR3 loop spans 16 amino acids. Germline V CDR1 and CDR2: SQVTM, ANQGSEA. The CDR3 DNA follows: TGCAGCGTTGATTTGGACAGGCAAATAGGGGACACTGAAGCTTTCTTT. This codes for CSVDLDRQIGDTEAFF.

The V call is TRBV19, the J call TRBJ2-5, with D perhaps matching TRBD2 (6 bases). The CDR3 spans 13 residues. The V gene's germline CDR1 is LNHDA and CDR2 SQIVND (reference sequence). V lost 8 bases and J 1 base, leaving 11 bases between the germline ends. The CDR3 bases are TGTGCCAGTGCCGGGACTCCCCAAGAGACCCAGTACTTC. It is translated as CASAGTPQETQYF.

The chain is built from TRBV27 and TRBJ2-1; TRBD2 matches at 15 bases. Trimming removed 5 bases from V and 6 bases from J; junction bases left unmatched: 5. This CDR3 is built from 16 residues. Germline V CDR1 and CDR2: MNHEY, SMNVEV (reference sequence). CDR3 in DNA: TGTGCCAGCAGTATAAGGACTAGCGGGGGGGCCAATGAGCAGTTCTTC. Translation gives CASSIRTSGGANEQFF.

The chain recombines TRBV12-3 or TRBV12-4 with TRBJ2-5; 14 bases align to TRBD2. After removal of 6 bases from V and 1 base from J, the junction contained 10 bases not matched to a gene. CDR3 length equals 18 residues. Here the CDR3 DNA reads TGTGCCAGCAGCCGTGGGACTAGCGGGGGCTACTTCCAAGAGACCCAGTACTTC. Translated: CASSRGTSGGYFQETQYF.

This clonotype is a singleton in its sample. The chain recombines TRBV2 with TRBJ1-1, with D maybe TRBD1 (5 bases). The CDR3 covers 14 residues. Germline V lookup: CDR1 SNHLY, CDR2 FYNNEI. The V end was cut by 5 bases, the J end by 1 base, with 11 bases between. As DNA, the CDR3 is TGTGCCAGCAGTTCGACAGCGACGAACACTGAAGCTTTCTTT. Its translation is CASSSTATNTEAFF. The complete variable domain, with remaining parts taken from reference TRBV2 and TRBJ1-1, reads EPEVTQTPSHQVTQMGQEVILRCVPISNHLYFYWYRQILGQKVEFLVSFYNNEISEKSEIFDDQFSVERPDGSNFTLKIRSTKLEDSAMYFCASSSTATNTEAFFGQGTRLTVV.

J is TRBJ2-3 and V is TRBV6-1; the D call may be TRBD1 or TRBD2 (5 bases each). Germline lookup yields CDR1 MNHNS and CDR2 SASEGT. V shed 2 bases and J shed 0 bases, with 9 bases lying between them. The CDR3 runs to 15 residues. CDR3 nucleotide sequence: TGTGCCAGCAGTGAATGGGACCCTAGCACAGATACGCAGTATTTT. This translates into CASSEWDPSTDTQYF.

The V call is TRBV3-1, the J call TRBJ2-7, with a tentative D call TRBD2 (6 bases). CDR1 is LGHDT, CDR2 YNNKEL, per germline (reference sequence). This CDR3 is 16 amino acids long. V gave up 1 base and J gave up 3 bases, with 16 bases separating them. CDR3 coding DNA: TGTGCCAGCAGCCAAGGTCCAGCGGGCACCGGCTACGAGCAGTACGTC. Translation: CASSQGPAGTGYEQYV.

V usage is TRBV19 and J usage is TRBJ2-2; the match to TRBD2 covers 8 bases. This CDR3 has 15 residues. V dropped 5 bases and J dropped 4; count of bases not matched to a gene: 6. Germline-derived CDR1 and CDR2 are LNHDA and SQIVND (reference sequence). The CDR3 loop reads CASSRAGGPTGELFF. The CDR3, as DNA: TGTGCCAGTAGTCGGGCGGGGGGACCCACCGGGGAGCTGTTTTTT.